The clone carrying this T cell receptor (beta chain) occurred once. The same CDR3 can be traced to other DNA sequences in this sample. This specimen comes from a study of blood T cell repertoires in COVID-19. Across the whole study: Acute and convalescent COVID-19 samples came from the United States, Italy and Spain.

Patients of the Seattle cohort, enrolled during active infection, were followed longitudinally. The germline V gene encodes CDR1 LGHDT and CDR2 YNNKEL (reference sequence). This CDR3 is built from 13 residues. Trimming left V 1 base short and J 7 bases short, with 7 bases between. How the authors handled the data: Estimates of nucleated cell counts were drawn from the amplification of reference gene primers. Only in-frame clones appear in the TCRdb table, and some are missing; sequencing was by immunoSEQ multiplex PCR. Clonal size and the V and J genes are those of that table, whereas D and trimming came from the DNA. The sample includes hundreds of thousands of clones, 88% of them seen just once.

Sequencing was done on a sample of peripheral blood. V gene TRBV3-1 (or the pseudogene TRBV3-2) combines with J gene TRBJ1-4; D uncertain. The TCR sequence derives from a woman aged 70-85 years with COVID-19, enrolled during active disease. CDR3: CASSQVRGEKLFF. The CDR3 nucleotides read TGTGCCAGCAGCCAAGTCCGAGGTGAAAAACTGTTTTTT.